What follows describes a single T cell receptor (beta chain). Its antigen is not known. The record originates from a study of T cell responses to AZD1222 COVID-19 vaccine. Study details: Recipients boosted at about 4 weeks or about 12 weeks are pooled. Study-level points and caveats: The peak T cell response came first, and repertoires were sampled only after it. Baseline serology detected seropositivity in only 5 or 6 AZD1222 recipients.

Sequencing used immunoSEQ multiplex PCR; TCRdb keeps in-frame clones, though not all of them. The sample records about 28,000 clones, about nine tenths being singletons. Specimen: peripheral blood, collected on day 0 of AZD1222 vaccination. This TCR was sampled from an adult in good health.

The CDR3 spells CASSLRGTGANVLTF. The DNA for the CDR3 is TGTGCCAGCAGTTTAAGGGGTACTGGGGCCAACGTCCTGACTTTC. The genes are TRBV7-2 and TRBJ2-6; D might be TRBD1 (5 bases). CDR1 SGHTA and CDR2 FQGNSA come from the germline V gene. The CDR3 length is 15 residues. The ends were cut back, 6 bases at V and 2 bases at J, with 11 bases in the middle.